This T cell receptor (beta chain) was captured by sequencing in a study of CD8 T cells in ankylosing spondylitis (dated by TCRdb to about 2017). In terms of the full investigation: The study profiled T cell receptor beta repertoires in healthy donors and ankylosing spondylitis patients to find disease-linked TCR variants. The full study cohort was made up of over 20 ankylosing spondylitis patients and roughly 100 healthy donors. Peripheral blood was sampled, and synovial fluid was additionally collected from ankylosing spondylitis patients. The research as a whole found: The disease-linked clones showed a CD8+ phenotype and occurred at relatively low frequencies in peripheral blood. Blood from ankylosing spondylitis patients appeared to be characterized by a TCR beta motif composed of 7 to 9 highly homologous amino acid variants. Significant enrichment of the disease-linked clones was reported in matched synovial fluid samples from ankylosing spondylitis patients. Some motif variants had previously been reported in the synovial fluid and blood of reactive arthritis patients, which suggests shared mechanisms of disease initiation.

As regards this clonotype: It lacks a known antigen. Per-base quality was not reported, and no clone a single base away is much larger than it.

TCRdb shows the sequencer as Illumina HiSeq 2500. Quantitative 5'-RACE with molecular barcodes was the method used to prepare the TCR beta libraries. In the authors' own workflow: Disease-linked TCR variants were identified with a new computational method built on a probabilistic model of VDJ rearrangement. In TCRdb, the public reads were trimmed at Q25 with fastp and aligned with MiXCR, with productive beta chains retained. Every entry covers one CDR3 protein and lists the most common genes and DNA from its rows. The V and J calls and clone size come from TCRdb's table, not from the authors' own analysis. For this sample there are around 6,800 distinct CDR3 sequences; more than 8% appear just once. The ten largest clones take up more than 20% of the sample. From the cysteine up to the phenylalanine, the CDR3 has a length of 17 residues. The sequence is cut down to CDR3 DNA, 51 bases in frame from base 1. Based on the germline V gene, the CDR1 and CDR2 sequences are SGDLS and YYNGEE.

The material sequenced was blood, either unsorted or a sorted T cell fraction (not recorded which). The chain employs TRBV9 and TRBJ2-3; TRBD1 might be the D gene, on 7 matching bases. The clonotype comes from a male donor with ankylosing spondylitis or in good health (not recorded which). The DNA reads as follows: TGTGCTAGCGGCGTAGAGGGGGCGGGGCAGAGCACAGATACGCAGTATTTT. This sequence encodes CASGVEGAGQSTDTQYF.